Following are 26 T cell receptor beta chains from one sample sequenced in a study of OX40 agonist ivuxolimab in advanced cancers. Method: immunoSEQ multiplex PCR; TCRdb's copy keeps in-frame clones and lacks some. The table shows roughly 63,000 clones, with 75% to 90% occurring only once. The sequenced sample was CD4+ or CD8+ T cells sorted from blood, obtained in a trial of the OX40 agonist ivuxolimab. Every receptor here comes from an adult with an advanced solid tumor such as melanoma, head and neck, liver or kidney cancer.

This sequence joins TRBV5-1 and TRBJ2-7, with D possibly TRBD1 on 6 matching bases. V lost 4 bases, J lost 7 bases, and 18 bases lay in between. Germline CDR1 is SGHRS and CDR2 is YFSETQ. This CDR3 has 14 amino acids. The CDR3 DNA follows: TGCGCCAGCAGCGGTCAACAGGGTTCGTGGGAGCAGTACTTC. Translating gives CASSGQQGSWEQYF.

The rearrangement joins TRBV28 to TRBJ1-2, with no clear D. The V and J ends lost 3 bases and 2 bases respectively, with 10 bases between them. CDR1 is MDHEN and CDR2 is SYDVKM in the germline V gene. The CDR3 loop spans 14 amino acids. DNA of the CDR3: TGTGCCAGCAGTTTTGGGGTAGGCAACTATGGCTACACCTTC. It is translated as CASSFGVGNYGYTF.

The V and J genes are TRBV5-6 and TRBJ2-7, with D unclear. Germline values: CDR1 SGHDT, CDR2 YYEEEE. V gave up 1 base and J gave up 4 bases, with 12 bases separating them. The CDR3 covers 14 residues. CDR3 bases: TGTGCCAGCAGCTTGATAGGCAGAGGATACGAGCAGTACTTC. It encodes CASSLIGRGYEQYF.

This clone was seen just once. V gene TRBV7-9 combines with J gene TRBJ2-1; no clear D gene. The germline CDR1 and CDR2 sequences are SEHNR and FQNEAQ (reference sequence). CDR3 length: 13 residues. V was trimmed by 3 bases and J by 3 bases, leaving 6 bases between them. The CDR3 DNA is TGTGCCAGCAGCTTCAAGGGCTACAATGAGCAGTTCTTC. Translating it yields CASSFKGYNEQFF.

This clone occurred a few times. CDR3 region: CASRPIDRDYQPQHF. The CDR3 DNA reads TGTGCCAGCAGACCCATCGACAGGGATTATCAGCCCCAGCATTTT. This sequence joins TRBV6-6 and TRBJ1-5, with 7 bases matching TRBD1. Germline V gene lookup returns CDR1 MNHNY and CDR2 SVGAGI (reference sequence). The CDR3 sequence is 15 residues long. Trimming took 6 bases from V and 5 from J; bases not matched to a gene: 10.

The chain employs TRBV7-2 and TRBJ1-4; tentatively, D is TRBD1 (5 bases). The germline gives CDR1 SGHTA, CDR2 FQGNSA. CDR3 length equals 14 residues. Deletions cut 4 bases from V and 6 bases from J, with 12 bases between. DNA for the CDR3: TGTGCCAGCAGCTCCGGGGGAAGGGATGAAAAACTGTTTTTT. Translating gives CASSSGGRDEKLFF.

The V and J genes are TRBV19 and TRBJ1-2; the D gene is possibly TRBD1 (6 bases). This CDR3 is built from 15 residues. Germline V gives CDR1 LNHDA, CDR2 SQIVND (reference sequence). V was clipped by 8 bases and J by 4 bases, with 20 bases between them. The CDR3 region is CASAEWGAVRYGYTF. The CDR3 region has the DNA TGTGCCAGTGCCGAATGGGGGGCCGTCCGCTATGGCTACACCTTC.

The rearrangement joins TRBV19 to TRBJ1-5; D may be TRBD1 (5 bases). The CDR3 runs 15 residues. V was shortened by 0 bases and J by 2 bases, with 8 bases between the two germline ends. Germline V lookup: CDR1 LNHDA, CDR2 SQIVND (reference sequence). The CDR3 bases are TGTGCCAGTAGTATAGATGGGGGGGGCAATCAGCCCCAGCATTTT. It specifies CASSIDGGGNQPQHF.

This clone was seen only once. The chain combines TRBV28 with TRBJ1-1, with D hard to call. The CDR3 covers 13 residues. CDR1 and CDR2 (germline): MDHEN, SYDVKM. The V end lost 3 bases, the J end lost 3 bases, and 8 bases lay between the germline ends. The CDR3 reads CASSFRRDTEAFF. The CDR3 DNA is TGTGCCAGCAGTTTTCGGAGAGACACTGAAGCTTTCTTT.

The chain combines TRBV18 with TRBJ1-2; maybe TRBD1 (5 bases). Per the germline V gene, CDR1 is KGHSH and CDR2 is LQKENI. Trimming took 6 bases from V and 4 from J, leaving 15 bases between them. The CDR3 consists of 14 residues. Here the CDR3 reads CASSRGDVFYGYTF. In DNA form, the CDR3 reads TGTGCCAGCTCCCGGGGGGACGTCTTCTATGGCTACACCTTC.

This clone was seen only a few times. V usage is TRBV2 and J usage is TRBJ1-1, with TRBD1 as a possible D gene (6 bases). Per the germline V gene, CDR1 is SNHLY and CDR2 is FYNNEI. V gave up 5 bases and J gave up 5 bases, with 21 bases separating them. The CDR3 consists of 16 residues. The CDR3 nucleotides are TGTGCCAGCAGTCCCAGTCTATGGGGGCGCCGGACTGAAGCTTTCTTT. Its translation: CASSPSLWGRRTEAFF.

The chain is built from TRBV15 and TRBJ2-2, with 10 nucleotides matching TRBD1. The CDR3 totals 16 residues. J was trimmed by 8 bases and V by 3 bases; bases with no gene match: 9. Germline V gene data show CDR1 as LNHNV and CDR2 as YYDKDF (reference sequence). The CDR3: CATSRAPGQGPGELFF. Here the CDR3 DNA reads TGTGCCACCAGCAGGGCTCCGGGACAGGGGCCTGGGGAGCTGTTTTTT.

The V gene is TRBV5-1, the J gene TRBJ2-1; tentatively, D is TRBD1 (5 bases). Trimming took off 0 bases at V and 1 base at J, with 8 bases between the two ends. Germline V lookup: CDR1 SGHRS, CDR2 YFSETQ. The CDR3 covers 15 residues. CDR3 region: CASSLVDMSYNEQFF. CDR3 in DNA: TGCGCCAGCAGCTTGGTGGACATGTCCTACAATGAGCAGTTCTTC.

The chain recombines TRBV18 with TRBJ1-3, with 8 bases fitting TRBD1. Germline V gives CDR1 KGHSH, CDR2 LQKENI. Unmatched junction bases numbered 8, after V lost 5 bases and J lost 2 bases. This CDR3 is 16 amino acids long. CDR3: CASSFQGAKTGNTIYF. The CDR3 nucleotides read TGTGCCAGCTCATTCCAGGGGGCCAAAACTGGAAACACCATATATTTT.

The chain employs TRBV11-3 and TRBJ2-1, with unresolved D. Trimming left V 5 bases short and J 5 bases short, with 7 bases between. Germline V CDR1 and CDR2: SGHNT, YENEEA. The CDR3 sequence is 12 residues long. CDR3 bases: TGTGCCAGCAGCCGTTCTAACAATGAGCAGTTCTTC. This sequence encodes CASSRSNNEQFF.

This chain connects TRBV7-9 to TRBJ2-3; 8 bases are shared with TRBD2. V was clipped by 2 bases and J by 4 bases; unmatched bases: 8. This CDR3 has 16 amino acids. CDR1 and CDR2 from the germline V gene are SEHNR and FQNEAQ (reference sequence). CDR3 in amino acids: CASSLLPTGGPDTQYF. For the CDR3, the DNA is TGTGCCAGCAGCTTATTGCCGACGGGAGGGCCAGATACGCAGTATTTT.

The CDR3 DNA sequence: TGTGCCAGCTCACCAAACAGGGGGCAAACTGAAGCTTTCTTT. This gives the protein CASSPNRGQTEAFF. The chain recombines TRBV18 with TRBJ1-1; TRBD1 agrees at 9 bases. Unmatched junction bases numbered 3, after V lost 2 bases and J lost 5 bases. CDR3 length equals 14 residues. CDR1 KGHSH and CDR2 LQKENI come from the germline V gene.

This chain links TRBV5-1 with TRBJ2-2; 14 bases fit TRBD2. Trimming at V came to 2 bases and at J to 4 bases, leaving 7 bases not matched to a gene. CDR3 size: 18 residues. Germline-derived CDR1 and CDR2 are SGHRS and YFSETQ. The CDR3 nucleotides read TGCGCCAGCAGCTTTCGACTAGCGGGGGGGCCGAGCACCGGGGAGCTGTTTTTT. It codes for CASSFRLAGGPSTGELFF.

The chain employs TRBV19 and TRBJ2-1; 9 bases match TRBD1. This CDR3 region has 15 residues. CDR1 LNHDA and CDR2 SQIVND come from the germline V gene (reference sequence). V shed 5 bases, J shed 6 bases, and the junction held 8 bases outside the gene matches. CDR3 sequence (DNA): TGTGCCAGTAGTCTTCGGGACAGGGAAGGCAATGAGCAGTTCTTC. Translation gives CASSLRDREGNEQFF.

V is TRBV4-1 and J is TRBJ1-4, with a possible D match to TRBD1 (6 bases). The V gene's germline CDR1 is MGHRA and CDR2 YSYEKL. This CDR3 has 14 amino acids. Trimming shortened V by 5 bases and J by 3 bases, and 10 bases separated the two germline ends. This CDR3 reads CASSETGPNEKLFF. DNA for the CDR3: TGCGCCAGCAGCGAGACAGGCCCTAATGAAAAACTGTTTTTT.

The rearrangement joins TRBV6-5 to TRBJ2-5; 7 nucleotides align to TRBD1. The CDR3 extends over 13 amino acids. V trimming: 8 bases; J trimming: 5 bases; junction bases outside the gene matches: 8. The V gene's germline CDR1 is MNHEY and CDR2 SVGAGI. The CDR3: CASLHPGGETQYF. The DNA for the CDR3 is TGTGCCAGCCTACACCCAGGGGGTGAGACCCAGTACTTC.

The genes are TRBV18 and TRBJ2-6; D unclear. CDR1 and CDR2 from the germline V gene are KGHSH and LQKENI. V lost 6 bases, J lost 1 base, and 10 bases lay in between. The CDR3 spans 15 residues. CDR3 DNA: TGTGCCAGCTCTTATTCGGGTTCTGGGGCCAACGTCCTGACTTTC. The encoded protein is CASSYSGSGANVLTF.

This chain connects TRBV7-3 to TRBJ2-7; maybe TRBD1 (8 bases). The CDR3 has 13 residues. Germline V gene lookup returns CDR1 SGHTA and CDR2 FQGTGA. The V end was cut by 5 bases, the J end by 4 bases, with 12 bases between. CDR3 DNA sequence: TGTGCCAGCAGCAAACAGGGGGGGTACGAGCAGTACTTC. It yields the protein CASSKQGGYEQYF.

The J gene is TRBJ2-2, the V gene TRBV18, with TRBD1 identical over 7 bases. The ends lost 6 bases at V and 4 bases at J; junction bases unmatched: 8. The CDR3 is 15 amino acids. CDR1 KGHSH and CDR2 LQKENI come from the germline V gene. CDR3 region: CASSQVTGVTGELFF. CDR3 DNA sequence: TGTGCCAGCTCGCAAGTAACAGGGGTCACCGGGGAGCTGTTTTTT.

J is TRBJ1-1 and V is TRBV10-1; D is uncertain. Germline V lookup: CDR1 WNHNN, CDR2 SYGVQD (reference sequence). This CDR3 comprises 13 residues. Trimming stripped 7 bases from V and 0 bases from J, with 9 bases between. CDR3 sequence: CASKRAMNTEAFF. In DNA, the CDR3 is TGCGCCAGCAAAAGGGCCATGAACACTGAAGCTTTCTTT.

The chain employs TRBV10-3 and TRBJ1-1, with TRBD1 as a possible D gene (6 bases). Germline CDR1 reads ENHRY; CDR2 reads SYGVKD. This CDR3 has 15 amino acids. The V gene lost 10 bases and the J gene lost 4 bases, with 22 bases spanning the gap. DNA of the CDR3: TGTGCCACTATCAACCCCATACAGGGAGTCACTGAAGCTTTCTTT. Amino acid sequence: CATINPIQGVTEAFF.